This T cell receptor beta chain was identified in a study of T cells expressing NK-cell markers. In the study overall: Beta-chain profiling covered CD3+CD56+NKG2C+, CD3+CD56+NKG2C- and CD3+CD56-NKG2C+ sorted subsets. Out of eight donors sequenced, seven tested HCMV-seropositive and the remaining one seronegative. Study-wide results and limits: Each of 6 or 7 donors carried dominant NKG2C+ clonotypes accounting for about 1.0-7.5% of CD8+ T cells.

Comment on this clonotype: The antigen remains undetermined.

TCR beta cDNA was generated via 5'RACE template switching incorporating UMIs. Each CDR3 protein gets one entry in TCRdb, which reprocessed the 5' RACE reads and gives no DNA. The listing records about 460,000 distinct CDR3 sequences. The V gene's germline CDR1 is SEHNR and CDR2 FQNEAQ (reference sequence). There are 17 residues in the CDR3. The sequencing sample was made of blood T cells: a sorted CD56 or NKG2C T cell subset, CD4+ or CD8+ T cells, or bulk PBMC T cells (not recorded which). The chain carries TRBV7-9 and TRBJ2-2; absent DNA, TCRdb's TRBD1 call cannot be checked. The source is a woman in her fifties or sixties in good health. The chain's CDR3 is CASSLVRLQGATGELFF.